The clone carrying this T cell receptor beta chain appeared a single time. What it binds is unknown. The data are from a study of shared clonotypes between healthy human individuals. Libraries were prepared by immunoSEQ multiplex PCR; TCRdb keeps only in-frame clonotypes and omits some of them. The data hold about 2 million clones, with approximately 95% observed a single time. Study-wide points: The study found roughly 5% of naive CD4 clonotypes shared across four donors. Naive subsets typically showed greater estimated richness than memory subsets.

Trimming cost V 3 bases and J 7 bases, with 13 bases left between them. The length of the CDR3 is 15 residues. Looked up from germline, CDR1 is MNHNS and CDR2 is SASEGT. Only CD45RO-negative cells positively selected for CCR7 counted as naive CD8 cells, so terminally differentiated effector memory CD45RA+ cells were excluded. The receptor was isolated from a man between 18 and 29 years old in good health. This chain connects TRBV6-1 to TRBJ1-6, with a tentative D call TRBD1 (5 bases). Sequenced input: naive CD8+ T cells sorted from blood. CDR3 DNA sequence: TGTGCCAGCAGTGAGTTCGGGCAGGGAAATTCACCCCTCCACTTT. Encoded protein: CASSEFGQGNSPLHF.